This entry lists 27 T cell receptor beta chains sequenced from one sample in a study of beta chain features in type 1 diabetes. Reverse transcription of all isolated RNA meant that expressed TCRB transcripts were sequenced. Using immunoSEQ multiplex PCR, the repertoire was profiled, and TCRdb retains in-frame clones only, with some absent. This sample has 600,000 or so clones, with about 14% found just once. General study findings and limits: Shortening that was moderate but significant affected the TCRB CDR3s of Type 1 diabetes patients in all four CD4+ subsets.

These TCRs are of unknown antigen specificity. The specimen sequenced was naive CD4+ T cells from blood. The receptors here all came from a man aged 18 to 29 with type 1 diabetes.

This clone has more than one count but fewer than ten. The rearrangement uses TRBV2 and TRBJ1-1; a possible D gene is TRBD1 (5 bases). The CDR3 has 13 residues. Germline assignment: CDR1 SNHLY and CDR2 FYNNEI. Deletions cut 9 bases from V and 4 bases from J, with 15 bases between. The chain's CDR3 is CASPRGQRTEAFF. As DNA, the CDR3 is TGTGCCAGTCCAAGGGGTCAGCGCACTGAAGCTTTCTTT.

This clone was observed a few times. At the DNA level, this CDR3 is encoded by other sequences in the same sample as well. The chain links TRBV9 to TRBJ2-7; 9 nucleotides agree with TRBD1. With 2 bases clipped from V and 5 bases from J, the junction kept 8 bases outside the gene matches. Germline loops: CDR1 SGDLS, CDR2 YYNGEE. This CDR3 has 15 amino acids. CDR3 sequence: CASSVAPGQGNEQYF. The CDR3 bases are TGTGCCAGCAGCGTGGCTCCGGGACAGGGAAACGAGCAGTACTTC.

The chain is built from TRBV4-2 and TRBJ1-5, with D perhaps matching TRBD1 (5 bases). Deletions cut 2 bases from V and 4 bases from J, with 12 bases between. This CDR3 is built from 15 residues. CDR1 LGHNA and CDR2 YNFKEQ come from the germline V gene. The CDR3 protein is CASSQLGVVNQPQHF. The CDR3 DNA sequence: TGTGCCAGCAGCCAATTGGGGGTTGTGAATCAGCCCCAGCATTTT.

The chain carries TRBV5-1 and TRBJ1-1; no definite D call. The CDR3 sequence is 13 residues long. The V gene lost 7 bases and the J gene lost 2 bases, with 12 bases spanning the gap. Per germline, CDR1 SGHRS and CDR2 YFSETQ. Here the CDR3 DNA reads TGCGCCAGCTCCAACGGGTTCAACACTGAAGCTTTCTTT. This encodes CASSNGFNTEAFF.

CDR3 loop: CASRPSGGDEQYF. Written as DNA, the CDR3 is TGTGCCAGCAGACCCTCCGGGGGCGACGAGCAGTACTTC. The rearrangement uses TRBV7-9 and TRBJ2-7; tentatively, D is TRBD1 or TRBD2 (6 bases each). V was cut by 6 bases and J by 5 bases, with 14 bases left in between. CDR3 length equals 13 residues. Germline V gene lookup returns CDR1 SEHNR and CDR2 FQNEAQ (reference sequence). The full variable domain, rest sourced from reference TRBV7-9 and TRBJ2-7, is DTGVSQNPRHKITKRGQNVTFRCDPISEHNRLYWYRQTLGQGPEFLTYFQNEAQLEKSRLLSDRFSAERPKGSFSTLEIQRTEQGDSAMYLCASRPSGGDEQYFGPGTRLTVT.

This sequence joins TRBV15 and TRBJ2-6; D is possibly TRBD1 (6 bases). Germline loops: CDR1 LNHNV, CDR2 YYDKDF (reference sequence). Trimming left V 3 bases short and J 0 bases short, with 15 bases between. The CDR3 has 18 residues. The CDR3, as DNA: TGTGCCACCAGCAGGATTCGAGGGGGACGCTCTGGGGCCAACGTCCTGACTTTC. Translating gives CATSRIRGGRSGANVLTF.

This clone was detected a few times. The rearrangement uses TRBV5-6 and TRBJ2-6; D gene unclear. CDR1 and CDR2 from the germline V gene are SGHDT and YYEEEE. CDR3 length: 13 amino acids. Trimming took off 4 bases at V and 7 bases at J, with 9 bases between the two ends. The chain's CDR3 is CASSHSAANVLTF. CDR3 sequence (DNA): TGTGCCAGCAGCCACAGTGCTGCCAACGTCCTGACTTTC. Drawing the rest from reference TRBV5-6 and TRBJ2-6, the complete variable domain is DAGVTQSPTHLIKTRGQQVTLRCSPKSGHDTVSWYQQALGQGPQFIFQYYEEEERQRGNFPDRFSGHQFPNYSSELNVNALLLGDSALYLCASSHSAANVLTFGAGSRLTVL.

This clone was counted only a few times. The genes are TRBV30 and TRBJ2-5, with 11 bases aligning to TRBD2. CDR3 length: 15 amino acids. V was clipped by 5 bases and J by 5 bases; unmatched bases: 10. Germline assignment: CDR1 GTSNPN and CDR2 SVGIG (reference sequence). CDR3 in DNA: TGTGCCTGGGCTTATAGCGGGGGGGCCGTTGAGACCCAGTACTTC. Residues: CAWAYSGGAVETQYF. Variable domain in full (rest from reference TRBV30 and TRBJ2-5): SQTIHQWPATLVQPVGSPLSLECTVEGTSNPNLYWYRQAAGRGLQLLFYSVGIGQISSEVPQNLSASRPQDRQFILSSKKLLLSDSGFYLCAWAYSGGAVETQYFGPGTRLLVL.

This sequence joins TRBV30 and TRBJ2-7, with D maybe TRBD2 (5 bases). CDR1 GTSNPN and CDR2 SVGIG come from the germline V gene (reference sequence). V was trimmed by 4 bases and J by 2 bases, leaving 12 bases between them. This CDR3 is built from 13 residues. The CDR3 DNA reads TGTGCCTGGACTGGCCAGGAGGCCTACGAGCAGTACTTC. Its translation is CAWTGQEAYEQYF. Complete variable domain (other parts from reference TRBV30 and TRBJ2-7): SQTIHQWPATLVQPVGSPLSLECTVEGTSNPNLYWYRQAAGRGLQLLFYSVGIGQISSEVPQNLSASRPQDRQFILSSKKLLLSDSGFYLCAWTGQEAYEQYFGPGTRLTVT.

A few counts support this clone. The V call is TRBV7-2, the J call TRBJ2-3, with 11 positions matching TRBD2. CDR3 size: 15 residues. The germline gives CDR1 SGHTA, CDR2 FQGNSA. V shed 5 bases and J 1 base; nucleotides not matched to a gene: 2. The CDR3 DNA sequence: TGTGCCAGCAGCAGTAGCGGGGGGGGCACAGATACGCAGTATTTT. Its protein product is CASSSSGGGTDTQYF.

The chain links TRBV9 to TRBJ1-6; 10 nucleotides align to TRBD1. V lost 3 bases, J lost 7 bases, and 4 bases stayed unmatched. Germline V gives CDR1 SGDLS, CDR2 YYNGEE. This CDR3 contains 15 residues. CDR3 region: CASSASGQGNSPLHF. The CDR3 nucleotides are TGTGCCAGCAGCGCATCGGGACAGGGGAATTCACCCCTCCACTTT.

The chain carries TRBV6-5 and TRBJ1-1; D is ambiguous. The V end lost 6 bases, the J end lost 1 base, and 6 bases lay between the germline ends. CDR3 length: 12 amino acids. Germline V gene lookup returns CDR1 MNHEY and CDR2 SVGAGI. CDR3 loop: CASSEGNTEAFF. The CDR3 coding sequence is TGTGCCAGCAGCGAGGGGAACACTGAAGCTTTCTTT.

The chain is built from TRBV27 and TRBJ2-4; 8 bases agree with TRBD1. The V gene's germline CDR1 is MNHEY and CDR2 SMNVEV (reference sequence). The CDR3 is 17 residues long. Losses at the gene ends were 7 bases for V and 7 bases for J; bases not matched to a gene: 18. In DNA, the CDR3 is TGTGCCAGCACCACGACAGGGGACCCGCTCACGGGGAACATTCAGTACTTC. Amino acids: CASTTTGDPLTGNIQYF.

The rearrangement uses TRBV28 and TRBJ2-7; the match to TRBD2 covers 13 bases. Germline CDR1 is MDHEN and CDR2 is SYDVKM. This CDR3 has 16 residues. With V trimmed by 2 bases and J by 3 bases, 4 bases remained unmatched. As DNA, the CDR3 is TGTGCCAGCAGTTTAACCGGGACTAGCGGGGACTACGAGCAGTACTTC. This codes for CASSLTGTSGDYEQYF.

V gene TRBV28 combines with J gene TRBJ1-2; D unclear. Per the germline V gene, CDR1 is MDHEN and CDR2 is SYDVKM. V was pared by 3 bases and J by 5 bases, with 7 bases between. The CDR3 runs to 12 residues. The CDR3 bases are TGTGCCAGCAGTTTTAGGGATTATGGCTACACCTTC. This codes for CASSFRDYGYTF.

The sample holds a few counts of this clone. This chain links TRBV2 with TRBJ1-2; D uncertain. The CDR3 is made up of 11 amino acids. V was pared by 8 bases and J by 1 base, with 5 bases between. Germline V gene sequence: CDR1 SNHLY, CDR2 FYNNEI. Here the CDR3 DNA reads TGTGCCAGCGGAGTTAACTATGGCTACACCTTC. It encodes CASGVNYGYTF.

This clone has more than one count but fewer than ten. The rearrangement links TRBV7-2 to TRBJ2-5; no clear D gene. V lost 2 bases and J 5 bases, leaving 9 bases between the germline ends. This CDR3 spans 13 amino acids. CDR1 and CDR2 (germline): SGHTA, FQGNSA. CDR3 sequence: CASSLSMRETQYF. Here the CDR3 DNA reads TGTGCCAGCAGCTTATCCATGAGGGAGACCCAGTACTTC. Using reference TRBV7-2 and TRBJ2-5 for the parts outside the CDR3, the full variable domain is GAGVSQSPSNKVTEKGKDVELRCDPISGHTALYWYRQSLGQGLEFLIYFQGNSAPDKSGLPSDRFSAERTGGSVSTLTIQRTQQEDSAVYLCASSLSMRETQYFGPGTRLLVL.

V usage is TRBV15 and J usage is TRBJ1-1; D unresolved. CDR3 length: 15 residues. The V end lost 1 base, the J end lost 1 base, and 10 bases lay between the germline ends. The germline V gene has CDR1 LNHNV and CDR2 YYDKDF (reference sequence). The CDR3 nucleotides are TGTGCCACCAGCAGAGCCCCCCGGGCGAACACTGAAGCTTTCTTT. This codes for CATSRAPRANTEAFF.

The chain uses TRBV7-9 and TRBJ1-2; D is ambiguous. The CDR3 is 16 amino acids. Trimming cost V 5 bases and J 4 bases, with 20 bases left between them. In germline, CDR1 is SEHNR, CDR2 FQNEAQ (reference sequence). The DNA of the CDR3 is TGTGCCAGCAGCCCGGGCGGATTGGGTTGGGGCTATGGCTACACCTTC. Translated: CASSPGGLGWGYGYTF.

This clone was detected only a few times. V usage is TRBV18 and J usage is TRBJ2-1, with D possibly matching TRBD2 (6 bases). This CDR3 contains 15 residues. From germline, CDR1 is KGHSH and CDR2 LQKENI. V gave up 4 bases and J gave up 4 bases, with 14 bases separating them. CDR3 coding DNA: TGTGCCAGCTCACGTACGGAGGGTTTGTACAATGAGCAGTTCTTC. Its translation: CASSRTEGLYNEQFF.

This clone was recorded a few times. The chain has TRBV4-2 and TRBJ1-1; no clear D. The CDR3 runs 15 residues. CDR1 is LGHNA, CDR2 YNFKEQ, per germline. V lost 1 base to trimming and J lost 4 bases, with 13 bases between them. The CDR3 here is CASSQVGRAGTEAFF. As DNA, the CDR3 is TGTGCCAGCAGCCAAGTGGGAAGGGCTGGCACTGAAGCTTTCTTT.

This clone was counted only a few times. The chain recombines TRBV9 with TRBJ2-1; 10 bases agree with TRBD2. This CDR3 is 15 amino acids long. CDR1 and CDR2 (germline): SGDLS, YYNGEE. Unmatched junction bases numbered 11, after V lost 0 bases and J lost 14 bases. Here the CDR3 reads CASSVDNQREGNEFF. Here the CDR3 DNA reads TGTGCCAGCAGCGTAGATAACCAGCGGGAGGGAAACGAGTTCTTC. Supplemented by reference TRBV9 and TRBJ2-1, the full variable domain reads DSGVTQTPKHLITATGQRVTLRCSPRSGDLSVYWYQQSLDQGLQFLIQYYNGEERAKGNILERFSAQQFPDLHSELNLSSLELGDSALYFCASSVDNQREGNEFFGPGTRLTVL.

The sample holds a few counts of this clone. The V gene is TRBV5-4, the J gene TRBJ1-1; no clear D gene. From germline, CDR1 is SGHNT and CDR2 YYREEE (reference sequence). Trimming took 7 bases from V and 3 from J, leaving 13 bases between them. CDR3 size: 13 residues. The CDR3 protein is CASRWEADTEAFF. The CDR3 bases are TGTGCCAGCCGTTGGGAGGCTGACACTGAAGCTTTCTTT.

There are a few counts of this clone. The CDR3 sequence is CACRPAGDTEAFF. CDR3 bases: TGTGCCTGTAGACCCGCGGGGGACACTGAAGCTTTCTTT. The V call is TRBV30, the J call TRBJ1-1; D might be TRBD1 (5 bases). Per the germline V gene, CDR1 is GTSNPN and CDR2 is SVGIG (reference sequence). Trimming pared 6 bases from V and 3 bases from J, leaving 14 bases between. The CDR3 contains 13 residues.

As concerns this clone: At the DNA level, this CDR3 is encoded by other sequences in the same sample as well. The CDR3 loop is CSVEGQGANEAFF. DNA for the CDR3: TGCAGCGTTGAAGGACAGGGGGCAAATGAAGCTTTCTTT. The genes are TRBV29-1 and TRBJ1-1; 10 nucleotides line up with TRBD1. The CDR3 is made up of 13 amino acids. Per germline, CDR1 SQVTM and CDR2 ANQGSEA. Unmatched junction bases numbered 3, after V lost 1 base and J lost 7 bases.

The chain combines TRBV18 with TRBJ2-2; D is ambiguous. CDR1 and CDR2 (germline): KGHSH, LQKENI. The CDR3 runs 14 residues. The V gene lost 0 bases and the J gene lost 8 bases, with 10 bases spanning the gap. The CDR3 loop reads CASSPPSRLGELFF. CDR3 DNA sequence: TGTGCCAGCTCACCACCGTCGAGATTAGGGGAGCTGTTTTTT.

This clone was counted between two and nine times. V gene TRBV7-3 combines with J gene TRBJ2-1, with 9 bases identical to TRBD1. CDR1 and CDR2 from the germline V gene are SGHTA and FQGTGA. The CDR3 spans 13 residues. V trimming: 5 bases; J trimming: 10 bases; junction bases outside the gene matches: 6. CDR3 region: CASSPGQGGEQFF. The CDR3 bases are TGTGCCAGCAGCCCGGGACAGGGTGGGGAGCAGTTCTTC.